A selection of T cell receptor beta chains follows, all from one sample in a study of blood T cells in healthy people across ages. TCRdb ran MiXCR on the 5' RACE reads and lists one entry per CDR3 protein. The sample yields about 540,000 distinct CDR3 sequences, 24% seen once. Another study also made use of these data, one on T cells of mothers and their children.

Material for sequencing was blood. All receptors derive from a boy aged 5-17 years in good health. Each CDR3 is given with its conserved first and last residue. A D gene is named only where the DNA matches it firmly. For some rows the clone size is stated as once, few or many, or as a class when expanded; others skip it.

j_call d_call clone_size v_call cdr3_nt cdr3_aa
TRBJ1-1 . . TRBV30 TGTGCCTGGAGGCCGACGGGGGCGCGAGTTGTCGGCACTGAAGCTTTCTTT CAWRPTGARVVGTEAFF
TRBJ2-7 TRBD1 few TRBV20-1 TGCAGTGCTAGAGACCAGGACAGGGTTAGCTCCTACGAGCAGTACTTC CSARDQDRVSSYEQYF
TRBJ2-7 . few TRBV27 TGTGCCAGCAGTCCAAACTGGGGGCAAACCTACGAGCAGTACTTC CASSPNWGQTYEQYF
TRBJ1-1 TRBD1 . TRBV20-1 TGCAGTGCTAGGGTCCCAGGGGGCACTGAAGCTTTCTTT CSARVPGGTEAFF
TRBJ2-7 . . TRBV20-1 TGCAGTGCTAGAGGTGACCGGGACACCCCCTACGAGCAGTACTTC CSARGDRDTPYEQYF
TRBJ1-5 . . TRBV16 TGTGCCAGCAGCCAATCGCCCCGCGGCAATCAGCCCCAGCATTTT CASSQSPRGNQPQHF
TRBJ2-1 TRBD2 few TRBV7-2 TGTGCCAGCAGCTTAGTCTTACTGGCGGGGGGGCACGATGAGCAGTTCTTC CASSLVLLAGGHDEQFF
TRBJ1-5 . few TRBV6-2/TRBV6-3 TGTGCCAGCCGGACAGCGAGCAATCAGCCCCAGCATTTT CASRTASNQPQHF
TRBJ2-3 . . TRBV4-3 TGCGCCAGCAGCCAACGGCATGCACGGCCAAGCACAGATACGCAGTATTTT CASSQRHARPSTDTQYF
TRBJ2-1 TRBD2 . TRBV20-1 TGCAGTGCCCTGGGGGGGACTAGGGGCTACAATGAGCAGTTCTTC CSALGGTRGYNEQFF
TRBJ2-5 TRBD2 . TRBV9 TGTGCCAGCAGCATCCCCGGAACTAGCGGGGGGGCACTAGAAGAGACCCAGTACTTC CASSIPGTSGGALEETQYF
TRBJ1-2 TRBD1 . TRBV6-5 TGTGCCAGCAGTTATTCCGACAGGGAAGACGGCTACACCTTC CASSYSDREDGYTF
TRBJ1-1 . . TRBV19 TGTGCCAGTAGTATATTCCCGAACACTGAAGTTTTCTTT CASSIFPNTEVFF
TRBJ2-1 . . TRBV7-8 TGTGCCAGCAGCTTAGCGACAGGGAGGGCGTACAATGAGCAGTTCTTC CASSLATGRAYNEQFF
TRBJ2-1 TRBD2 . TRBV30 TGTGCCTGGAGTTACAGCGGGGGTGAGCAGTTCTTC CAWSYSGGEQFF
TRBJ1-6 . . TRBV20-1 TGCAGTGCCCAGATAGGGGGTTCACCCCTCCACTTT CSAQIGGSPLHF
TRBJ2-7 . . TRBV2 TGTGCCAGCAGCGTGGATCTTAGAACTCAGCAGTACTTC CASSVDLRTQQYF
TRBJ2-7 . . TRBV15 TGTGCCACCAGCAGAGATGGGACACCCTTCTACGAGCAGTACTTC CATSRDGTPFYEQYF
TRBJ2-7 . . TRBV27 TGTGCCAGCAGTTTATCATCTAGCCCGGGCTACGAGCAGTACTTC CASSLSSSPGYEQYF
TRBJ2-5 TRBD2 few TRBV7-2 TGTGCCAGCAGCTTCGAGGGGACTACCCGGTACTTC CASSFEGTTRYF
TRBJ1-1 . . TRBV5-1 TGCGCCAGCAGCTTGAATCTATTTAGTACGGGCACTGAAGCTTTCTTT CASSLNLFSTGTEAFF
TRBJ1-4 . many TRBV7-9 TGTGCCAGCAGCAACACCCTGAGGACTAATGAAAAACTGTTTTTT CASSNTLRTNEKLFF
TRBJ2-5 . . TRBV7-2 TGTGCCGGCAGCCTAAACGTTGAGACCCAGAACTTC CAGSLNVETQNF
TRBJ2-4 . few TRBV20-1 TGCAGTGCTCCCTTGGGGATCCTAGCCAAAAACATTCAGTACTTC CSAPLGILAKNIQYF
TRBJ2-5 . few TRBV6-5 TGTGCCAGCAGTTACGGAAGCGGAGGGCGTCAAGAGACCCAGTACTTC CASSYGSGGRQETQYF
TRBJ2-7 TRBD2 few TRBV28 TGTGCCAGCAGTTTAACCGCGGGAGGGCTAGACGAGCAGTACTTC CASSLTAGGLDEQYF
TRBJ2-1 TRBD2 . TRBV30 TGTGCCTGCGCACCCATAGCGGGCGTTTACAATGAGCAGTTCTTC CACAPIAGVYNEQFF
TRBJ2-1 . few TRBV28 TGTGCCAGCAGTTTCCCACCCGACAGCGACAATGAGCAGTTCTTC CASSFPPDSDNEQFF
TRBJ1-4 . few TRBV13 TGTGCCAGCAGCTTGGCAGGGCTTAGGGCTAATGAAAAACTGTTTTTT CASSLAGLRANEKLFF
TRBJ2-7 TRBD2 few TRBV11-1 TGTGCCAGCAGCTCAACTAGCGGGGGGGCCTACGAGCAGTACTTC CASSSTSGGAYEQYF
TRBJ2-5 TRBD2 few TRBV11-2 TGTGCCAGCACCGCCGGACTAGTCGAGACCCAGTACTTC CASTAGLVETQYF
TRBJ1-2 . few TRBV2 TGTGCCAGCTGGGGACAAGCCCTGGGGGGCTACACCTTC CASWGQALGGYTF
TRBJ2-3 . few TRBV20-1 TGCAGTGTGACGCAGACTACAGATACGCAGTATTTT CSVTQTTDTQYF
TRBJ2-2 . . TRBV4-3 TGCGCCAGCAGCCCAGTTGGGGGGCAAGCGAACACCGGGGAGCTGTTTTTT CASSPVGGQANTGELFF
TRBJ2-5 TRBD1 few TRBV28 TGTGCCAGCAGTTTACCCCGACAGGGAATTCTGACCCAGTACTTC CASSLPRQGILTQYF
TRBJ1-1 . few TRBV6-2/TRBV6-3 TGTGCCAGCAGTTACTCGATGCAGGGGTCGGGCACTGAAGCTTTCTTT CASSYSMQGSGTEAFF
TRBJ2-7 . few TRBV10-3 TGTGCCATCAGCGCCCCCGGGACTTCGTCCTACGAGCAGTACTTC CAISAPGTSSYEQYF
TRBJ2-4 TRBD2 . TRBV5-6 TGTGCCAGCAGCCGGGGGCGGGGGGGTACGCAGGAAGCCAAAAACATTCAGTACTTC CASSRGRGGTQEAKNIQYF
TRBJ2-4 . . TRBV7-9 TGTGCCAGCAGCTTAGTTCCGACCGGGTTAGCCAAAAACATTCAGTACTTC CASSLVPTGLAKNIQYF
TRBJ2-5 TRBD2 . TRBV7-3 TGTGCCAGCAGCTCCCAAAGTAGCGGGTTTGCAGAGACCCAGTACTTC CASSSQSSGFAETQYF
TRBJ2-3 . few TRBV18 TGTGCCAGCTCACCTGTTCACAGGGGCACAGATACGCAGTATTTT CASSPVHRGTDTQYF
TRBJ2-5 TRBD2 few TRBV7-2 TGTGCCAGCAGCGTTAGCGGGGGGGTGGAGACCCAGTACTTC CASSVSGGVETQYF
TRBJ2-3 . . TRBV9 TGTGCCAGCAGCCCTCCTCCGGGGAGCACCTCCACAGATACGCAGTATTTT CASSPPPGSTSTDTQYF
TRBJ2-7 . few TRBV28 TGTGCCAGCAGTTTTCTGGGGGTGTCAGCGCAGTACTTC CASSFLGVSAQYF
TRBJ2-3 . once TRBV4-1 TGCGCCAGCAGCCAAGCGACTAAGGCAGATACGCAGTATTTT CASSQATKADTQYF
TRBJ2-1 TRBD2 . TRBV12-3/TRBV12-4 TGTGCCAGCAGTCTAGCGGGAGGGCCATATGAGCAGTTCTTC CASSLAGGPYEQFF
TRBJ2-5 TRBD2 few TRBV29-1 TGCAGCGTTGAACCCCTAGCGGGAGGGGTAGAGACCCAGTACTTC CSVEPLAGGVETQYF
TRBJ2-2 . . TRBV5-1 TGCGCCAGCAAGATCCGCCTAAACACCGGGGAGCTGTTTTTT CASKIRLNTGELFF
TRBJ2-4 . . TRBV6-1 TGTGCCAGCAGTGAAGGGAGCTGGGCCAAAAACATTCAGTACTTC CASSEGSWAKNIQYF
TRBJ1-2 . . TRBV30 TGTGCCTGGAGTCCGAGACAAAATGGCTACACCTTC CAWSPRQNGYTF
TRBJ1-1 TRBD1 . TRBV12-3/TRBV12-4 TGTGCCAGCAGTACCCAGACAGGGATCGGATCTGAAGCTTTCTTT CASSTQTGIGSEAFF
TRBJ2-2 . few TRBV5-5 TGTGCCAGCAGCTTGGAGACAGGAGCGAACACCGGGGAGCTGTTTTTT CASSLETGANTGELFF
TRBJ2-1 . . TRBV20-1 TGCAGTGCTAGAGATCTTTCCCATCTTATCAATGAGCAGTTCTTC CSARDLSHLINEQFF
TRBJ2-1 . few TRBV20-1 TGCAGTGCTAGAGATCTCGGGACAGGGTTTTTTAGTAGGTTCGGACTAGCGAACTACAATGAGCAGTTCTTC CSARDLGTGFFSRFGLANYNEQFF
TRBJ2-5 TRBD2 . TRBV12-3/TRBV12-4 TGTGCCAGCAGTTTAAGCGGGGTGTTAGAGACCCAGTACTTC CASSLSGVLETQYF
TRBJ2-7 TRBD2 few TRBV11-1 TGTGCCAGCAGCTTAGGTAGCGGGAGGGAACTCTACGAGCAGTACTTC CASSLGSGRELYEQYF
TRBJ2-7 TRBD2 few TRBV5-1 TGCGCCAGCAGCTTGAGCGGGAGGGAAACCTACGAGCAGTACTTC CASSLSGRETYEQYF
TRBJ2-7 . . TRBV12-3/TRBV12-4 TGTGCCAGTTACAGGGAGCACCAATACGAGCAGTACTTC CASYREHQYEQYF